A selection of T cell receptor beta chains follows, all from one sample in a study of cytomegalovirus exposure and HLA in healthy donors. Some clones are missing from TCRdb's copy, which holds only in-frame ones; the method was immunoSEQ multiplex PCR. The table lists 90,000 to 130,000 clones, around 83% of them singletons, with 20% to 25% in the top ten. The sequenced material came from PBMCs. All receptors derive from a man in his thirties or forties in good health and CMV-seropositive. Both conserved end residues are part of each CDR3. D genes are given only for firm matches. Clone size is shown for a subset of rows, as once, few, many or a class of expanded clone.

clone_size | j_call | cdr3_length | d_call | v_call | cdr3_aa | cdr3_nt
- | TRBJ1-2 | 13 | - | TRBV5-6 | CASSLAQNYGYTF | TGTGCCAGCAGCTTGGCACAGAACTATGGCTACACCTTC
- | TRBJ1-2 | 11 | - | TRBV6-5 | CATRQNYGYTF | TGTGCCACTCGACAGAACTATGGCTACACCTTC
- | TRBJ2-7 | 14 | TRBD1 | TRBV5-4 | CASSTTGTAYEQYF | TGTGCCAGCAGCACAACCGGGACAGCCTACGAGCAGTACTTC
once | TRBJ2-3 | 14 | TRBD2 | TRBV7-8 | CATKPGGDTDTQYF | TGTGCCACCAAGCCGGGGGGGGACACAGATACGCAGTATTTT
once | TRBJ1-4 | 13 | TRBD1 | TRBV25-1 | CASRGQFNEKLFF | TGTGCCAGCCGGGGACAGTTTAATGAAAAACTGTTTTTT
- | TRBJ1-1 | 14 | - | TRBV6-5 | CASSYVLGGIKAFF | TGTGCCAGCAGTTACGTGTTGGGGGGGATCAAAGCTTTCTTT
few | TRBJ1-5 | 15 | - | TRBV21-1 | CASSTAGQGGQPQHF | TGTGCCAGCAGCACCGCGGGACAGGGGGGTCAGCCCCAGCATTTT
- | TRBJ1-4 | 15 | - | TRBV4-2 | CASSRYIATNEKLFF | TGTGCCAGCAGCCGATACATTGCAACTAATGAAAAACTGTTTTTT
- | TRBJ1-5 | 17 | - | TRBV5-6 | CASSLGAGRGSDQPQHF | TGTGCCAGCAGCTTGGGGGCCGGGAGGGGTTCGGATCAGCCCCAGCATTTT
once | TRBJ1-6 | 14 | - | TRBV5-4 | CASSSRDYNSPLHF | TGTGCCAGCAGCAGTCGGGACTATAATTCACCCCTCCACTTT
- | TRBJ1-2 | 14 | TRBD1 | TRBV15 | CATSRDTGVYGYTF | TGTGCCACCAGCAGAGATACAGGGGTTTATGGCTACACCTTC
- | TRBJ2-1 | 14 | TRBD2 | TRBV5-1 | CASSPTSANNEQFF | TGCGCCAGCAGCCCCACTAGCGCGAACAATGAGCAGTTCTTC
- | TRBJ1-2 | 15 | - | TRBV6-1 | CASRTTETGSYGYTF | TGTGCCAGCCGAACGACCGAAACAGGGTCCTATGGCTACACCTTC
- | TRBJ2-5 | 13 | TRBD2 | TRBV10-2 | CASSGGSGETQYF | TGCGCCAGCAGTGGCGGGAGTGGGGAGACCCAGTACTTC
- | TRBJ1-2 | 16 | TRBD1 | TRBV5-1 | CASSSNLDRPNYGYTF | TGCGCCAGCAGCTCTAACTTGGACAGGCCTAACTATGGCTACACCTTC
- | TRBJ1-4 | 16 | TRBD1 | TRBV18 | CASSQDRVATNEKLFF | TGTGCCAGCTCACAGGACAGGGTGGCAACTAATGAAAAACTGTTTTTT
once | TRBJ1-3 | 14 | - | TRBV10-1 | CASSEDTSGNTIYF | TGCGCCAGCAGTGAGGACACCTCTGGAAACACCATATATTTT
- | TRBJ1-2 | 13 | TRBD1 | TRBV11-2 | CASSKQGRNGYTF | TGTGCCAGCAGCAAACAGGGGAGAAATGGCTACACCTTC
- | TRBJ1-4 | 16 | TRBD1 | TRBV5-8 | CASSLDGTGALEKLFF | TGTGCCAGCAGCTTGGACGGGACAGGGGCGCTTGAAAAACTGTTTTTT
- | TRBJ1-1 | 14 | - | TRBV27 | CASSPTRENTEAFF | TGTGCCAGCAGTCCGACCAGGGAGAACACTGAAGCTTTCTTT
- | TRBJ1-1 | 13 | - | TRBV28 | CASSFDSYTEAFF | TGTGCCAGCAGTTTTGACAGCTACACTGAAGCTTTCTTT
- | TRBJ2-3 | 15 | - | TRBV4-1 | CASSPTVSSTDTQYF | TGCGCCAGCAGCCCAACGGTATCTAGCACAGATACGCAGTATTTT
- | TRBJ2-5 | 13 | - | TRBV15 | CATSRDRQETQYF | TGTGCCACCAGCAGAGATCGGCAAGAGACCCAGTACTTC
few | TRBJ2-1 | 16 | TRBD1 | TRBV18 | CASSPIRVQGYNEQFF | TGTGCCAGCTCACCAATTCGAGTACAGGGGTACAATGAGCAGTTCTTC
- | TRBJ2-2 | 17 | TRBD2 | TRBV5-6 | CASSLLAGATNTGELFF | TGTGCCAGCAGTTTACTAGCGGGGGCCACGAACACCGGGGAGCTGTTTTTT
- | TRBJ1-5 | 13 | TRBD1 | TRBV18 | CASSPDRDQPQHF | TGTGCCAGCTCACCAGACAGGGATCAGCCCCAGCATTTT
- | TRBJ1-4 | 13 | - | TRBV5-6 | CASSLFLEEKLFF | TGTGCCAGCAGCTTGTTTCTCGAGGAAAAACTGTTTTTT
- | TRBJ2-5 | 14 | - | TRBV18 | CASSPAKRLETQYF | TGTGCCAGCTCACCAGCGAAGCGGCTCGAGACCCAGTACTTC
- | TRBJ2-3 | 16 | - | TRBV30 | CAWSVRLAKDTDTQYF | TGTGCCTGGAGTGTAAGGCTAGCGAAGGACACAGATACGCAGTATTTT
- | TRBJ2-6 | 15 | TRBD1 | TRBV5-1 | CAGSTGESGANVLTF | TGCGCCGGGTCGACAGGGGAGTCTGGGGCCAACGTCCTGACTTTC
- | TRBJ1-2 | 13 | - | TRBV5-5 | CASSLATGQGYTF | TGTGCCAGCAGCTTGGCTACAGGGCAGGGCTACACCTTC
- | TRBJ1-2 | 14 | TRBD1 | TRBV6-1 | CASSNGGQHYGYTF | TGTGCCAGCAGCAACGGGGGACAGCACTATGGCTACACCTTC
- | TRBJ1-6 | 16 | - | TRBV21-1 | CAIILGLGLSGSPLHF | TGTGCCATCATCCTCGGATTGGGGTTATCGGGGTCACCCCTCCACTTT
- | TRBJ2-1 | 16 | TRBD2 | TRBV7-9 | CASSSTSARNFNEQFF | TGTGCCAGCAGCTCCACTAGCGCCCGGAACTTCAATGAGCAGTTCTTC
- | TRBJ1-4 | 14 | - | TRBV6-5 | CASSANAPNEKLFF | TGTGCCAGCAGTGCGAATGCCCCTAATGAAAAACTGTTTTTT
- | TRBJ1-3 | 13 | TRBD1 | TRBV5-4 | CAGTGEPGNTIYF | TGTGCCGGAACAGGGGAGCCTGGAAACACCATATATTTT
- | TRBJ2-7 | 16 | - | TRBV15 | CATSSFLGDRSYEQYF | TGTGCCACCAGCAGCTTTCTCGGGGATCGCTCCTACGAGCAGTACTTC
few | TRBJ2-1 | 15 | TRBD2 | TRBV6-1 | CASIRTSGGGNEQFF | TGTGCCAGCATAAGGACTAGCGGGGGGGGCAATGAGCAGTTCTTC
- | TRBJ1-5 | 14 | - | TRBV5-1 | CASSLVGGISPQHF | TGCGCCAGCAGCTTGGTCGGGGGAATCAGCCCCCAGCATTTT
- | TRBJ2-7 | 15 | - | TRBV7-2 | CASSLATQPSYEQYF | TGTGCCAGCAGCTTAGCAACACAGCCCTCCTACGAGCAGTACTTC